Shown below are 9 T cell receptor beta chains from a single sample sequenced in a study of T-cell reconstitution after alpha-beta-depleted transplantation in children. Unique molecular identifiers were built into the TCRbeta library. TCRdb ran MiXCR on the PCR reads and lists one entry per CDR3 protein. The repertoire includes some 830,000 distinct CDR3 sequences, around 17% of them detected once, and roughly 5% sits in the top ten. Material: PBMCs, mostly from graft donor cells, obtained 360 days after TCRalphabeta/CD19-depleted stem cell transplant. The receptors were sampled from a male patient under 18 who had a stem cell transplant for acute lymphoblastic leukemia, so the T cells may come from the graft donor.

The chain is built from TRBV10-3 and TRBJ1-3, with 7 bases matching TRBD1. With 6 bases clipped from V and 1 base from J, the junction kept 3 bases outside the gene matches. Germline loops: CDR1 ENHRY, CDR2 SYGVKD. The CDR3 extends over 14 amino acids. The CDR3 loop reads CAIRATGSGNTIYF. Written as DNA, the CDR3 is TGTGCCATCAGGGCGACAGGGTCTGGAAACACCATATATTTT.

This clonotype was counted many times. The CDR3 DNA reads as TGTGCCAGCAGTTCGCAGGGGGCGCGCGAGCAGTACTTC. This sequence encodes CASSSQGAREQYF. The chain carries TRBV12-3 or TRBV12-4 and TRBJ2-7, with 8 bases matching TRBD1. This CDR3 contains 13 residues. V was pared by 4 bases and J by 6 bases, with 5 bases of the junction left unmatched.

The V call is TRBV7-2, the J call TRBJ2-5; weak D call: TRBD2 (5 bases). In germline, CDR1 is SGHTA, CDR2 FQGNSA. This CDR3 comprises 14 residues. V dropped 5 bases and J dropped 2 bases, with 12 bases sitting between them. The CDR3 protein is CASSPKRLQETQYF. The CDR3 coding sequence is TGTGCCAGCAGCCCTAAGCGGCTTCAAGAGACCCAGTACTTC.

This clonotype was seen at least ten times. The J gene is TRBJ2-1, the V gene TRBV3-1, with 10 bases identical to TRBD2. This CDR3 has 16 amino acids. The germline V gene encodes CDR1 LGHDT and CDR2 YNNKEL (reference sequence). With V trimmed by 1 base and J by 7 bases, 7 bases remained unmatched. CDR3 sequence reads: CASSQVWLAGVNEQFF. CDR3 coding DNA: TGTGCCAGCAGCCAAGTCTGGCTAGCGGGAGTTAATGAGCAGTTCTTC.

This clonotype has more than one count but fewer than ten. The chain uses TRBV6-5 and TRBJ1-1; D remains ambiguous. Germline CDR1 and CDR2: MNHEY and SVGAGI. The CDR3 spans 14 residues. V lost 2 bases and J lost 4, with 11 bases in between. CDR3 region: CASSYGVGGTEAFF. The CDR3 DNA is TGTGCCAGCAGTTACGGGGTGGGCGGCACTGAAGCTTTCTTT.

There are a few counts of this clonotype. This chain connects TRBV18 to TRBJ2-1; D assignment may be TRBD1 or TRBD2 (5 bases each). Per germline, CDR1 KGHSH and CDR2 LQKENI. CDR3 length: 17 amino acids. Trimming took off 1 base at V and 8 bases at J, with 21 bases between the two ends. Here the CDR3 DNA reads TGTGCCAGCTCACCACGCATAGTGGGACCAGAAGTCGATGAGCAGTTCTTC. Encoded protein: CASSPRIVGPEVDEQFF.

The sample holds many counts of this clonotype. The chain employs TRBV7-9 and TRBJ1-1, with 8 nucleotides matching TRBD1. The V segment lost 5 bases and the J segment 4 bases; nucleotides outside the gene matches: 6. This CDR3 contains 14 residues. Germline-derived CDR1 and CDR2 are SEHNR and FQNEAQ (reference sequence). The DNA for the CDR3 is TGTGCCAGCAGCAAGGACAGGGTGGGCACTGAAGCTTTCTTT. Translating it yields CASSKDRVGTEAFF.

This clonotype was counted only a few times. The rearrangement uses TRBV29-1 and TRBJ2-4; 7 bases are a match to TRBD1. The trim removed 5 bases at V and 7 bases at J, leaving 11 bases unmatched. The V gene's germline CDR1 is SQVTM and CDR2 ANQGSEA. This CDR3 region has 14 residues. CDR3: CSVQGQHIWNIQYF. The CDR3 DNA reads TGCAGCGTTCAGGGACAGCACATTTGGAACATTCAGTACTTC.

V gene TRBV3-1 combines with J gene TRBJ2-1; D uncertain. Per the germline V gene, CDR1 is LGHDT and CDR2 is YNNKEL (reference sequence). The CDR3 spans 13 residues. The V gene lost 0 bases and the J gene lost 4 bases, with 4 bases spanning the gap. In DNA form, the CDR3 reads TGTGCCAGCAGCCAAGACGGTTACAATGAGCAGTTCTTC. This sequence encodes CASSQDGYNEQFF.